This T cell receptor (beta chain) was found in a study of read filtering for tumor transcriptome and immune sequencing. Study as a whole: DNase treatment preceded whole-transcriptome library preparation. Per sample, TCR-region reads ranged about 4.05 to 11 million by IR-seq, roughly 75 to 1,400 by RNA-seq. Study-wide points: Dropping single-read clonotypes raised IR-seq and RNA-seq shared-clonotype correlation. About 81.9% of IR-seq clonotypes had a single read, yet these held roughly 3.7% of reads.

This clonotype was seen a handful of times. Its target is not known. This library used about 360 ng RNA and molecular barcoded adaptors spanning alpha/delta and beta/gamma chains. TCRdb reprocessed the reads with MiXCR, giving one entry per CDR3 protein. The repertoire holds 75,000 to 95,000 distinct CDR3 sequences, with about 22% as singletons. The CDR3 runs to 18 residues. Germline CDR1 reads SEHNR; CDR2 reads FQNEAQ (reference sequence). With 5 bases clipped from V and 4 bases from J, the junction kept 12 bases outside the gene matches. The sample taken for sequencing was a population of CD138-negative cells sorted from bone marrow. The clonotype comes from a donor over 35 with multiple myeloma. This chain connects TRBV7-9 to TRBJ2-5; 14 nucleotides match TRBD2. CDR3 sequence reads: CASSPVTSGGAFRETQYF. The DNA of the CDR3 is TGTGCCAGCAGCCCCGTGACTAGCGGGGGGGCCTTTCGAGAGACCCAGTACTTC. The full variable domain, in which reference TRBV7-9 and TRBJ2-5 provide the parts outside the CDR3, is DTGVSQNPRHKITKRGQNVTFRCDPISEHNRLYWYRQTLGQGPEFLTYFQNEAQLEKSRLLSDRFSAERPKGSFSTLEIQRTEQGDSAMYLCASSPVTSGGAFRETQYFGPGTRLLVL.